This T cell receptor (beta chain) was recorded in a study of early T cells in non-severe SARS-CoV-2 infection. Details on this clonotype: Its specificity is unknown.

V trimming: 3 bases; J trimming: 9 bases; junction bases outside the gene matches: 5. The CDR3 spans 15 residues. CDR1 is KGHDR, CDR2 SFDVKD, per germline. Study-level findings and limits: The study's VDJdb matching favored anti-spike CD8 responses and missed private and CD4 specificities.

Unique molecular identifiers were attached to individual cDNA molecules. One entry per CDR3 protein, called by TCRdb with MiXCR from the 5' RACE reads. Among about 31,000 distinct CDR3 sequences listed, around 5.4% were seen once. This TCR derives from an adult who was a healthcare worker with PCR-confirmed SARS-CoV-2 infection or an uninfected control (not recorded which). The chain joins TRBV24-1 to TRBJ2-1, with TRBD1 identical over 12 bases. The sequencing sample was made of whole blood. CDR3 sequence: CATSDTGTGGGEQFF. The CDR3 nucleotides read TGTGCCACCAGTGATACCGGGACAGGGGGCGGTGAGCAGTTCTTC.